These 25 T cell receptor beta chains came from one sample sequenced in a study of T cells after yellow fever vaccination. TCRdb recomputed calls from the 5' RACE reads with MiXCR, one row per CDR3 protein. The sample has 200,000 to 300,000 distinct CDR3 sequences; 6.9% are singletons. The sequenced sample was CD4+ T cells sorted from PBMCs, obtained 15 days after the yellow fever booster vaccination. These receptor sequences come from a young man who received the YFV17D yellow fever vaccine.

The rearrangement joins TRBV6-5 to TRBJ2-7; the D is unclear. Deletions cut 7 bases from V and 8 bases from J, with 15 bases between. Germline V gene data show CDR1 as MNHEY and CDR2 as SVGAGI. CDR3 length: 12 amino acids. The CDR3 is CASTDSGLKQYF. DNA for the CDR3: TGTGCCAGCACCGACTCCGGGCTTAAGCAGTACTTC.

This clonotype turned up a few times. The chain joins TRBV20-1 to TRBJ2-7; 11 positions match TRBD2. The trim removed 0 bases at V and 2 bases at J, leaving 0 bases unmatched. The CDR3 has 14 amino acids. Germline CDR1 and CDR2: DFQATT and SNEGSKA (reference sequence). The CDR3 nucleotides are TGCAGTGCTAGAGAACTAGCGGGGGCCTACGAGCAGTACTTC. Translation gives CSARELAGAYEQYF.

This clonotype was found a few times. V usage is TRBV18 and J usage is TRBJ2-5; D is undetermined. CDR1 and CDR2 from the germline V gene are KGHSH and LQKENI. The V and J ends lost 6 bases and 4 bases respectively, with 12 bases between them. The CDR3 is 13 amino acids. The CDR3 loop reads CASSPLGRETQYF. In DNA, the CDR3 is TGTGCCAGCTCGCCGCTTGGGCGAGAGACCCAGTACTTC. Variable domain in full (rest from reference TRBV18 and TRBJ2-5): NAGVMQNPRHLVRRRGQEARLRCSPMKGHSHVYWYRQLPEEGLKFMVYLQKENIIDESGMPKERFSAEFPKEGPSILRIQQVVRGDSAAYFCASSPLGRETQYFGPGTRLLVL.

This clonotype was observed a handful of times. This chain connects TRBV7-8 to TRBJ2-7; unclear D gene. The CDR3 consists of 14 residues. The germline V and J ends were trimmed by 5 bases and 4 bases, with 15 bases remaining between them. Germline V lookup: CDR1 SGHVS, CDR2 FQNEAQ. The CDR3 here is CASSLTSKGYEQYF. The CDR3 DNA is TGTGCCAGCAGCCTCACGTCGAAGGGTTACGAGCAGTACTTC.

The rearrangement uses TRBV7-9 and TRBJ2-2; 9 nucleotides align to TRBD2. Looked up from germline, CDR1 is SEHNR and CDR2 is FQNEAQ (reference sequence). V dropped 2 bases and J dropped 3; count of bases not matched to a gene: 4. CDR3 length equals 16 residues. In DNA, the CDR3 is TGTGCCAGCAGCTTAATTAGCGGGAGTTACACCGGGGAGCTGTTTTTT. Translating it yields CASSLISGSYTGELFF.

This clonotype was detected many times. V usage is TRBV5-1 and J usage is TRBJ2-2; D not certain. Germline V gene data show CDR1 as SGHRS and CDR2 as YFSETQ. Trimming removed 2 bases from V and 4 bases from J, with 6 bases in between. The CDR3 contains 13 residues. The DNA of the CDR3 is TGCGCCAGCAGCTTTACGGTCACCGGGGAGCTGTTTTTT. Its protein is CASSFTVTGELFF.

The J gene is TRBJ2-3, the V gene TRBV20-1, with a possible D match to TRBD2 (6 bases). The germline gives CDR1 DFQATT, CDR2 SNEGSKA (reference sequence). The CDR3 contains 14 residues. Trimming removed 3 bases from V and 1 base from J, with 11 bases in between. The CDR3 nucleotides read TGCAGTGCTAGCTCTAGCGTGGGCACAGATACGCAGTATTTT. Protein product: CSASSSVGTDTQYF.

This clonotype was seen ten or more times. This rearrangement joins TRBV12-3 or TRBV12-4 to TRBJ2-1, with TRBD2 matching 8 bases. The CDR3 consists of 19 residues. The V gene end was trimmed by 5 bases and the J gene end by 0 bases; junction bases not matched to a gene: 15. The DNA for the CDR3 is TGTGCCAGCAGTCCCACCGGGGGGGGACATACAAGCTCCTACAATGAGCAGTTCTTC. Amino acid sequence: CASSPTGGGHTSSYNEQFF.

This clonotype appeared a few times. This chain's CDR3 is CASSLVFASDSYEQYF. The CDR3 DNA reads TGTGCCAGCAGCTTAGTGTTTGCTTCTGATTCCTACGAGCAGTACTTC. This chain joins TRBV7-8 and TRBJ2-7; D ambiguous. Trimming stripped 1 base from V and 1 base from J, with 14 bases between. CDR1 is SGHVS, CDR2 FQNEAQ, per germline. The length of the CDR3 is 16 residues.

This clonotype was detected ten times or more. The chain has TRBV7-2 and TRBJ2-7; 10 positions agree with TRBD2. After removal of 5 bases from V and 2 bases from J, the junction contained 6 bases not matched to a gene. Germline CDR1 reads SGHTA; CDR2 reads FQGNSA. The CDR3 has 15 residues. Here the CDR3 reads CASSPSGRAPYEQYF. In DNA, the CDR3 is TGTGCCAGCAGCCCAAGCGGGAGGGCCCCCTACGAGCAGTACTTC. Combining the CDR3 with reference TRBV7-2 and TRBJ2-7 gives the whole variable domain GAGVSQSPSNKVTEKGKDVELRCDPISGHTALYWYRQSLGQGLEFLIYFQGNSAPDKSGLPSDRFSAERTGGSVSTLTIQRTQQEDSAVYLCASSPSGRAPYEQYFGPGTRLTVT.

This clonotype was picked up many times. This sequence joins TRBV7-8 and TRBJ2-3; weak D call: TRBD2 (6 bases). The CDR3 length is 16 residues. Germline lookup yields CDR1 SGHVS and CDR2 FQNEAQ. V lost 4 bases to trimming and J lost 2 bases, with 16 bases between them. The CDR3 sequence is CASSSEGRVFTDTQYF. In DNA form, the CDR3 reads TGTGCCAGCAGCTCGGAGGGCCGGGTCTTCACAGATACGCAGTATTTT.

This clonotype has only a few counts. The chain recombines TRBV10-3 with TRBJ2-1, with D unresolved. Germline assignment: CDR1 ENHRY and CDR2 SYGVKD. This CDR3 spans 15 amino acids. Trimming left V 3 bases short and J 9 bases short, with 18 bases between. The CDR3 DNA is TGTGCCATCAGTGACACCGGCGGAGAGGATAGTGAGCAGTTCTTC. The encoded protein is CAISDTGGEDSEQFF.

In its sample, this clonotype was seen many times. This rearrangement joins TRBV7-8 to TRBJ1-1; weak D call: TRBD1 (5 bases). The V gene lost 5 bases and the J gene lost 11 bases, with 15 bases spanning the gap. CDR3 size: 12 residues. From germline, CDR1 is SGHVS and CDR2 FQNEAQ. CDR3 protein: CASSSRQGPAFF. As DNA, the CDR3 is TGTGCCAGCAGCAGCCGCCAGGGTCCGGCTTTCTTT.

The chain links TRBV5-4 to TRBJ2-3; weak D call: TRBD2 (7 bases). Germline CDR1 is SGHNT and CDR2 is YYREEE (reference sequence). The CDR3 covers 14 residues. The V end was cut by 4 bases, the J end by 6 bases, with 15 bases between. CDR3 bases: TGTGCCAGCAGCCGTGCGGGGGCGAGGGATACGCAGTATTTT. This gives the protein CASSRAGARDTQYF.

The rearrangement uses TRBV7-7 and TRBJ2-5, with 12 bases matching TRBD2. The CDR3 has 15 residues. The germline V gene encodes CDR1 SSHAT and CDR2 FNYEAQ (reference sequence). With 5 bases clipped from V and 4 bases from J, the junction kept 5 bases outside the gene matches. CDR3 coding DNA: TGTGCCAGCAGCCCCGGACTAGCGGGATCAGAGACCCAGTACTTC. Protein sequence: CASSPGLAGSETQYF.

This clonotype has a handful of counts. CDR3 in amino acids: CASSLPGGDHEKLFF. CDR3 DNA sequence: TGCGCCAGCAGCCTACCGGGCGGGGACCATGAAAAACTGTTTTTT. The V and J genes are TRBV5-1 and TRBJ1-4; the D gene is possibly TRBD1 (5 bases). V was cut by 4 bases and J by 6 bases, with 16 bases left in between. Germline CDR1 reads SGHRS; CDR2 reads YFSETQ. This CDR3 is built from 15 residues. Supplemented by reference TRBV5-1 and TRBJ1-4, the full variable domain reads KAGVTQTPRYLIKTRGQQVTLSCSPISGHRSVSWYQQTPGQGLQFLFEYFSETQRNKGNFPGRFSGRQFSNSRSEMNVSTLELGDSALYLCASSLPGGDHEKLFFGSGTQLSVL.

The J gene is TRBJ2-3, the V gene TRBV15; D may be TRBD2 (6 bases). In germline, CDR1 is LNHNV, CDR2 YYDKDF (reference sequence). Trimming removed 0 bases at V and 3 bases at J, with 16 bases between. There are 17 residues in the CDR3. DNA for the CDR3: TGTGCCACCAGCAGAGATCACTGGGGGGTTTCGACAGATACGCAGTATTTT. This translates into CATSRDHWGVSTDTQYF.

The rearrangement joins TRBV9 to TRBJ2-7; D uncertain. The CDR3 has 13 residues. The ends were cut back, 0 bases at V and 4 bases at J, with 8 bases in the middle. CDR1 SGDLS and CDR2 YYNGEE come from the germline V gene. CDR3 protein: CASSVADNYEQYF. For the CDR3, the DNA is TGTGCCAGCAGCGTAGCTGACAATTACGAGCAGTACTTC.

This clonotype was observed at least ten times. The chain recombines TRBV20-1 with TRBJ2-1, with TRBD2 matching over 10 bases. With 1 base clipped from V and 0 bases from J, the junction kept 6 bases outside the gene matches. Germline V gene sequence: CDR1 DFQATT, CDR2 SNEGSKA (reference sequence). The CDR3 is made up of 17 amino acids. CDR3 nucleotide sequence: TGCAGTGCTAGAGTAGCGGGAGGCCTGAGCTCCTACAATGAGCAGTTCTTC. It is translated as CSARVAGGLSSYNEQFF.

This clonotype was recorded many times. The chain employs TRBV12-3 or TRBV12-4 and TRBJ2-1, with D perhaps matching TRBD1 or TRBD2 (5 bases each). Trimming cost V 5 bases and J 10 bases, with 18 bases left between them. This CDR3 has 14 residues. Here the CDR3 DNA reads TGTGCCAGCAGTGTCCGGGACCCCGGGCGGGAGCAGTTCTTC. This translates into CASSVRDPGREQFF.

This chain uses TRBV28 with TRBJ1-2; D is ambiguous. The CDR3 runs to 14 residues. Germline CDR1 MDHEN, CDR2 SYDVKM. Trimming removed 2 bases from V and 2 bases from J, with 9 bases in between. CDR3 coding DNA: TGTGCCAGCAGTTTAATCACAGTCAACTATGGCTACACCTTC. It translates to CASSLITVNYGYTF.

This clonotype came up many times. V is TRBV7-2 and J is TRBJ2-2; 13 bases line up with TRBD2. The CDR3 extends over 16 amino acids. V lost 4 bases, J lost 6 bases, and 5 bases stayed unmatched. Germline V gene sequence: CDR1 SGHTA, CDR2 FQGNSA. The CDR3 loop reads CASSSTSGRVAGELFF. DNA for the CDR3: TGTGCCAGCAGCTCCACTAGCGGGAGGGTGGCCGGGGAGCTGTTTTTT.

The table lists this clonotype with many counts. The chain couples TRBV2 to TRBJ2-3; 10 positions match TRBD2. The CDR3 is made up of 14 amino acids. Trimming cost V 6 bases and J 5 bases; bases outside gene matches: 5. Looked up from germline, CDR1 is SNHLY and CDR2 is FYNNEI. The CDR3 nucleotides are TGTGCCAGCAGGGAGGCTAGCGGGAGAGATACGCAGTATTTT. Translating gives CASREASGRDTQYF.

V and J are TRBV12-3 or TRBV12-4 and TRBJ1-1; D might be TRBD1 (6 bases). The CDR3 has 15 amino acids. Between the trimmed V and J ends, which lost 5 bases and 7 bases, there was a span of 20 bases. The CDR3, as DNA: TGTGCCAGCAGTCCTAGGGCCCACCCGACAGGTGAAGCTTTCTTT. Its protein is CASSPRAHPTGEAFF.

There are many counts of this clonotype. This chain uses TRBV12-3 or TRBV12-4 with TRBJ2-7; D possibly uses TRBD1 or TRBD2 (6 bases each). The V end was cut by 5 bases, the J end by 5 bases, with 16 bases between. The CDR3 contains 14 residues. The CDR3 bases are TGTGCCAGCAGTGTAAGAGGGGGGCACCACGAGCAGTACTTC. Residues: CASSVRGGHHEQYF.